This T cell receptor (beta chain) appears in the sequencing data of a study of blood T cell repertoires in COVID-19. Study-level information: Sources were T cells, B-cell-depleted T cells, or PBMCs; the material itself was cDNA or gDNA.

This clone has just a few counts. Trimming took off 0 bases at V and 3 bases at J, with 9 bases between the two ends. Looked up from germline, CDR1 is SGHTA and CDR2 is FQGNSA. The CDR3 has 14 amino acids. Seattle enrolled patients during active infection and tracked them longitudinally. Original handling: Reference gene primer amplification gave estimated nucleated cell counts. Sequencing was performed with immunoSEQ multiplex PCR; in TCRdb, only in-frame clones are kept and a portion is missing. V, J and clone size were drawn from that table, and D and trimming were deduced from the DNA. Here the sample spans approximately 88,000 clones, approximately 80% being singletons.

This rearrangement joins TRBV7-2 to TRBJ2-7, with D possibly TRBD2 on 5 matching bases. Sequencing used peripheral blood. This sequence was found in an older man with COVID-19, enrolled during active disease. Written as DNA, the CDR3 is TGTGCCAGCAGCTTAGCTGGAGCGGACTACGAGCAGTACTTC. It yields the protein CASSLAGADYEQYF.